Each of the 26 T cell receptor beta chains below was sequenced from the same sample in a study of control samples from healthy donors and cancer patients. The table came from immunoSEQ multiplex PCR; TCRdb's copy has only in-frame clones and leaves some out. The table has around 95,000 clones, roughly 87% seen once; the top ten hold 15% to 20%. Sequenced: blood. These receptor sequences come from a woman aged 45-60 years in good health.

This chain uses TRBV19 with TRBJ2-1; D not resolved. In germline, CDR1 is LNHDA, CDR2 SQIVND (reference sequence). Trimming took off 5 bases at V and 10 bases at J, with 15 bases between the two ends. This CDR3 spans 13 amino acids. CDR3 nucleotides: TGTGCCAGTAGTGAAGACCGCTTCGGGGAGCAGTTCTTC. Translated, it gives CASSEDRFGEQFF.

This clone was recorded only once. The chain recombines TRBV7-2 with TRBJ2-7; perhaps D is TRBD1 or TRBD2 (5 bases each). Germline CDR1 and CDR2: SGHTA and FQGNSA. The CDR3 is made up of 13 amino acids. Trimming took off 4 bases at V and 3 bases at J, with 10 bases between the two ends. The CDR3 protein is CASSSGAFYEQYV. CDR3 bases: TGTGCCAGCAGCTCCGGGGCCTTCTACGAGCAGTACGTC.

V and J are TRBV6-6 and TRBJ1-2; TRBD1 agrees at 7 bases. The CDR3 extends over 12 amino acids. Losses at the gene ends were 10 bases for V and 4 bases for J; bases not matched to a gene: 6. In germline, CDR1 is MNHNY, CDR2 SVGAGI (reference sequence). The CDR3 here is CATAGTAYGYTF. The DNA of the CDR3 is TGTGCCACCGCCGGGACAGCCTATGGCTACACCTTC.

The DNA for the CDR3 is TGTGCCAGCAGTTTCCTGACGGCTGGGGCCAACGTCCTGACTTTC. It encodes CASSFLTAGANVLTF. The gene calls are TRBV28 and TRBJ2-6; D is undetermined. Germline V gene data show CDR1 as MDHEN and CDR2 as SYDVKM. The CDR3 is made up of 15 amino acids. V shed 3 bases and J shed 2 bases, with 8 bases lying between them. Filled out from reference TRBV28 and TRBJ2-6, the complete variable domain reads DVKVTQSSRYLVKRTGEKVFLECVQDMDHENMFWYRQDPGLGLRLIYFSYDVKMKEKGDIPEGYSVSREKKERFSLILESASTNQTSMYLCASSFLTAGANVLTFGAGSRLTVL.

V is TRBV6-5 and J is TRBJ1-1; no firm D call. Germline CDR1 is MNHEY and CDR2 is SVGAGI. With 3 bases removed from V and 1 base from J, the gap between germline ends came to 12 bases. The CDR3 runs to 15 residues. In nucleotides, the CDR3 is TGTGCCAGCAGTTATGGAGCAGCTGCGAACACTGAAGCTTTCTTT. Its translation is CASSYGAAANTEAFF.

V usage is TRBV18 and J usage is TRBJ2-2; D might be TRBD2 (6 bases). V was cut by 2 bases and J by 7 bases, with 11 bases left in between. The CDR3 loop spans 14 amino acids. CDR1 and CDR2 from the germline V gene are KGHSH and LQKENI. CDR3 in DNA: TGTGCCAGCTCACCAGCGGGGTGGAGCGGGGAGCTGTTTTTT. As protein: CASSPAGWSGELFF. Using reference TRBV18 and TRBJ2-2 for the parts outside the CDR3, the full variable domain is NAGVMQNPRHLVRRRGQEARLRCSPMKGHSHVYWYRQLPEEGLKFMVYLQKENIIDESGMPKERFSAEFPKEGPSILRIQQVVRGDSAAYFCASSPAGWSGELFFGEGSRLTVL.

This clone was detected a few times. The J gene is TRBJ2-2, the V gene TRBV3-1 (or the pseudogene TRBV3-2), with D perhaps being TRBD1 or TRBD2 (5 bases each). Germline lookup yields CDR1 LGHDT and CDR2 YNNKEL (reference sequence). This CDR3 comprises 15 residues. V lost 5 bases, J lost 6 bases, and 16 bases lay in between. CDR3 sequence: CASSGTDRGPGELFF. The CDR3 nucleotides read TGTGCCAGCAGCGGGACGGACCGGGGACCCGGGGAGCTGTTTTTT.

The CDR3 nucleotides read TGTGCCAGCAGTTACGGCCTAGCGGGAAATGAGCAGTTCTTC. This gives the protein CASSYGLAGNEQFF. The rearrangement uses TRBV6-2 or TRBV6-3 and TRBJ2-1; 9 nucleotides line up with TRBD2. The CDR3 length is 14 residues. CDR1 and CDR2 from the germline V gene are MNHEY and SVGEGT. The V and J ends lost 2 bases and 7 bases, in that order; junction bases with no gene match: 3.

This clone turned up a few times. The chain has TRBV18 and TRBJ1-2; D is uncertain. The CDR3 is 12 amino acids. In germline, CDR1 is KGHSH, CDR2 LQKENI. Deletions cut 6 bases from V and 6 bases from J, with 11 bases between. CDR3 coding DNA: TGTGCCAGCTCGCTCGACCCAAATGGCTACACCTTC. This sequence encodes CASSLDPNGYTF.

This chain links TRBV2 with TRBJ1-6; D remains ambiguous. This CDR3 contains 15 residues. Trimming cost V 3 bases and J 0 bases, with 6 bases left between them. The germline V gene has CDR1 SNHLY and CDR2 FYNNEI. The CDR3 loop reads CASSEWSSYNSPLHF. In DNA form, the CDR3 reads TGTGCCAGCAGTGAGTGGAGCTCCTATAATTCACCCCTCCACTTT.

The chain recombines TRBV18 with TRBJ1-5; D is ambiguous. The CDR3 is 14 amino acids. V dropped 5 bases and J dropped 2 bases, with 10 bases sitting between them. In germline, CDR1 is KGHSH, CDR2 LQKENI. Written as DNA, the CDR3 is TGTGCCAGCTCAGAACTTCCCCGCAATCAGCCCCAGCATTTT. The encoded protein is CASSELPRNQPQHF.

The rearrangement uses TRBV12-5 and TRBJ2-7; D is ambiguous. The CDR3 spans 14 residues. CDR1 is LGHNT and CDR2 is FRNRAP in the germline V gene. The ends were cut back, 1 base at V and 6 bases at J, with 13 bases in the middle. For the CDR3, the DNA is TGTGCTAGTGGTTTGGATCTACTAACCCCCGAGCAGTACTTC. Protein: CASGLDLLTPEQYF.

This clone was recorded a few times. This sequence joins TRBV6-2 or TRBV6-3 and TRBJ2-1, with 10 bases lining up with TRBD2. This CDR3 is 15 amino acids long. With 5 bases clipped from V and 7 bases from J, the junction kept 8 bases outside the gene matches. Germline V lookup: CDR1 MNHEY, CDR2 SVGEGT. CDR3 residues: CASSDPGLAKNEQFF. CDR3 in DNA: TGTGCCAGCAGTGACCCGGGACTAGCGAAAAATGAGCAGTTCTTC.

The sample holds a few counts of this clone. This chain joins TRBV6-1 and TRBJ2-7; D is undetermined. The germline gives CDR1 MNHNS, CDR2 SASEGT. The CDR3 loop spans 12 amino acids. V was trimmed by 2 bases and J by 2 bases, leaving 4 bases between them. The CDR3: CASSEPPYEQYF. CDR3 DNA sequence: TGTGCCAGCAGTGAACCCCCCTACGAGCAGTACTTC.

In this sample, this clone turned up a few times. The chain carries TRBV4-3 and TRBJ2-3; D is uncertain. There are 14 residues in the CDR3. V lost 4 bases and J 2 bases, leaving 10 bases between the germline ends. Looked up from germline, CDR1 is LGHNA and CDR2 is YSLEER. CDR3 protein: CASSPTAVTDTQYF. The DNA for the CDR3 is TGCGCCAGCAGCCCCACGGCGGTCACAGATACGCAGTATTTT.

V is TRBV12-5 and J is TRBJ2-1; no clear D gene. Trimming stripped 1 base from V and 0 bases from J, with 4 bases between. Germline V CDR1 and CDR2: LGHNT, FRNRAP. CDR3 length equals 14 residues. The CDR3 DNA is TGTGCTAGTGGTTTGGCGTACTCCTACAATGAGCAGTTCTTC. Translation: CASGLAYSYNEQFF.

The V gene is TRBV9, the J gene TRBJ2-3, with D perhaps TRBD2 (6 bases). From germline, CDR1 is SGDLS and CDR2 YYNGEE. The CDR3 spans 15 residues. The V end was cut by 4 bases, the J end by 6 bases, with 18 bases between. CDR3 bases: TGTGCCAGCAGCATAGGGACCACCGGAGGGGATACGCAGTATTTT. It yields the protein CASSIGTTGGDTQYF. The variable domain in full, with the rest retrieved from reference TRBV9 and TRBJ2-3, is DSGVTQTPKHLITATGQRVTLRCSPRSGDLSVYWYQQSLDQGLQFLIQYYNGEERAKGNILERFSAQQFPDLHSELNLSSLELGDSALYFCASSIGTTGGDTQYFGPGTRLTVL.

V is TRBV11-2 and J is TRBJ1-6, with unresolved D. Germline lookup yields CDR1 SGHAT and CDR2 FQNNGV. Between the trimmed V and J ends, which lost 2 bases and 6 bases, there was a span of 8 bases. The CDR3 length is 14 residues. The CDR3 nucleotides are TGTGCCAGCAGCTTAACTGCCTCTAATTCACCCCTCCACTTT. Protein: CASSLTASNSPLHF.

DNA of the CDR3: TGTGCCAGTAGTTCTGGGACATCCTTGGGCTATGGCTACACCTTC. This encodes CASSSGTSLGYGYTF. The V and J genes are TRBV19 and TRBJ1-2; D is perhaps TRBD1 (6 bases). Trimming removed 5 bases at V and 4 bases at J, with 17 bases between. Germline-derived CDR1 and CDR2 are LNHDA and SQIVND (reference sequence). The CDR3 length is 15 residues.

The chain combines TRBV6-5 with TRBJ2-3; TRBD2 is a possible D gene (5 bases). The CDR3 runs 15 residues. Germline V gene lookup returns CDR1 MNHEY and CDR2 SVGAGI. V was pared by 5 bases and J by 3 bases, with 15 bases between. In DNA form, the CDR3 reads TGTGCCAGCAGTCCTGGGCTAGCTTGGACAGATACGCAGTATTTT. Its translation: CASSPGLAWTDTQYF.

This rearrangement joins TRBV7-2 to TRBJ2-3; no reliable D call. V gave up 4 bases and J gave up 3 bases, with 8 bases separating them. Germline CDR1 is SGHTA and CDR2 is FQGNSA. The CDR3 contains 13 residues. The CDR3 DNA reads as TGTGCCAGCAGCTCCCATAGGACAGATACGCAGTATTTT. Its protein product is CASSSHRTDTQYF.

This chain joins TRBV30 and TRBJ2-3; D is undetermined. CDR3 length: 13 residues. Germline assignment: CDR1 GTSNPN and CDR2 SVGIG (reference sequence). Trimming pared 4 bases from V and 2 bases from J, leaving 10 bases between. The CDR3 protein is CAWTGYNTDTQYF. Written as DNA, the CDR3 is TGTGCCTGGACAGGCTATAACACAGATACGCAGTATTTT.

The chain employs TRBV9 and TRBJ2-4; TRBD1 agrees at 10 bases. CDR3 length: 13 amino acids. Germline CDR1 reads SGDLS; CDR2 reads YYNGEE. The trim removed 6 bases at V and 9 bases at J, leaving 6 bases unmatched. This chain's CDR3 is CASNRQGAGIQYF. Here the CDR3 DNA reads TGTGCCAGCAATCGACAGGGGGCGGGCATTCAGTACTTC.

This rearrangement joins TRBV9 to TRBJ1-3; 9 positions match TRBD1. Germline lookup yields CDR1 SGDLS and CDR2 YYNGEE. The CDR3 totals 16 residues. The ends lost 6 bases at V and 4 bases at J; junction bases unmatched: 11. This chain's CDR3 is CASTTSDRGRGNTIYF. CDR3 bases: TGTGCCAGCACTACCTCGGACAGGGGTAGGGGAAACACCATATATTTT.

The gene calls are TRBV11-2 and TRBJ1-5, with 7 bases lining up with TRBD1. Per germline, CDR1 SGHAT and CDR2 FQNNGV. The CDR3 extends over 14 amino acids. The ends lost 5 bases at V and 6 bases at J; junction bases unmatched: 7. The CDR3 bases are TGTGCCAGCAGCCGCCGGGACAGAGGTCAGCCCCAGCATTTT. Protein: CASSRRDRGQPQHF.

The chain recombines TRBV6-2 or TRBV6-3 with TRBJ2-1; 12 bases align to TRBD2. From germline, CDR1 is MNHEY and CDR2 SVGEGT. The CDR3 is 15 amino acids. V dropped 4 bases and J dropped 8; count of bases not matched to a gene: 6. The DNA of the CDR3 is TGTGCCAGCAGTTCGACTAGCGGGAGAATCGATGAGCAGTTCTTC. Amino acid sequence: CASSSTSGRIDEQFF.